This TCR beta chain is from a study of blood T cells in healthy people across ages. General study results and limits: When one million T cells were used, diversity estimates were thought to be underestimates.

The CDR3 loop spans 18 amino acids. After removal of 0 bases from V and 1 base from J, the junction contained 8 bases not matched to a gene. CDR1 is SNHLY, CDR2 FYNNEI, per germline. Alongside a J-beta primer mix, a sample-barcoded 5' primer served in a second PCR lasting about 7 to 11 cycles. TCRdb called the 5' RACE reads again in MiXCR, with one record for every CDR3 protein. The sample yields 1.5 million to 1.8 million distinct CDR3 sequences, less than 45% seen once. This clonotype was detected only a few times. Antigen specificity is unknown. Specimen: blood. The chain recombines TRBV2 with TRBJ2-5, with 10 nucleotides matching TRBD2. This receptor was taken from a woman aged 18-35 years in good health. The DNA of the CDR3 is TGTGCCAGCAGTGAAGCGCCGAGCGGGGGGGTCTCCCAAGAGACCCAGTACTTC. Translating gives CASSEAPSGGVSQETQYF.